These 11 T cell receptor beta chains share one sample of origin, sequenced in a study of control samples from healthy donors and cancer patients. The data were produced by immunoSEQ multiplex PCR, yet TCRdb's version contains in-frame clones alone and is incomplete. The profile shows around 100,000 clones, roughly 84% of them singletons. The specimen sequenced was blood. The receptors here all came from a woman in her fifties or sixties in good health.

The chain links TRBV6-5 to TRBJ2-4, with 9 bases that match TRBD1. The CDR3 consists of 15 residues. Germline-derived CDR1 and CDR2 are MNHEY and SVGAGI. V was clipped by 7 bases and J by 7 bases; unmatched bases: 11. The CDR3 here is CASMFIGTGRNIQYF. CDR3 nucleotide sequence: TGTGCCAGCATGTTCATAGGGACAGGGAGGAACATTCAGTACTTC.

This clone was counted a few times. This rearrangement joins TRBV30 to TRBJ2-1, with a weak D call TRBD2 (5 bases). Germline V gene sequence: CDR1 GTSNPN, CDR2 SVGIG (reference sequence). Trimming shortened V by 6 bases and J by 0 bases, and 15 bases separated the two germline ends. There are 15 residues in the CDR3. DNA of the CDR3: TGTGCCTGCCCCCCCCCGGACTCCTCCTACAATGAGCAGTTCTTC. Translating it yields CACPPPDSSYNEQFF.

The chain has TRBV6-6 and TRBJ2-1; TRBD2 agrees at 9 bases. Germline V CDR1 and CDR2: MNHNY, SVGAGI (reference sequence). This CDR3 is built from 14 residues. Germline trimming cut 6 bases from V and 7 bases from J; bases unmatched to any gene: 7. CDR3 region: CASRASGARNEQFF. CDR3 DNA sequence: TGTGCCAGCAGAGCTAGCGGGGCCCGAAATGAGCAGTTCTTC.

This clone has a single count. The rearrangement uses TRBV11-2 and TRBJ2-3; D remains unclear. The CDR3 has 13 amino acids. V was clipped by 1 base and J by 2 bases, with 4 bases between them. The germline V gene encodes CDR1 SGHAT and CDR2 FQNNGV. CDR3 amino acids: CASSLGLTDTQYF. CDR3 nucleotides: TGTGCCAGCAGCTTAGGGCTCACAGATACGCAGTATTTT.

The chain links TRBV23-1 to TRBJ1-1; D is ambiguous. TRBV23-1 is recorded as an ORF, its role being uncertain. This CDR3 has 17 residues. Deletions cut 2 bases from V and 1 base from J, with 17 bases between. CDR3 amino acids: CASSQTGPPPGNTEAFF. In DNA, the CDR3 is TGCGCCAGCAGTCAAACCGGACCCCCCCCGGGGAACACTGAAGCTTTCTTT.

The V and J genes are TRBV5-8 and TRBJ2-7; perhaps TRBD2 as D (5 bases). The CDR3 loop spans 13 amino acids. Trimming pared 0 bases from V and 7 bases from J, leaving 11 bases between. Germline CDR1 reads SGHTS; CDR2 reads YDEGEE. CDR3 amino acids: CASSLAAGVEQYV. As DNA, the CDR3 is TGTGCCAGCAGCTTGGCCGCCGGGGTGGAGCAGTACGTC.

The V call is TRBV9, the J call TRBJ2-3; 9 positions match TRBD2. This CDR3 region has 17 residues. Unmatched junction bases numbered 7, after V lost 0 bases and J lost 2 bases. CDR1 and CDR2 (germline): SGDLS, YYNGEE. In DNA form, the CDR3 reads TGTGCCAGCAGCGTAGATAGTAGCGGGGGACCCACAGATACGCAGTATTTT. Protein product: CASSVDSSGGPTDTQYF.

In its sample, this clone was seen once. The chain combines TRBV5-5 with TRBJ2-1; D is unresolved. Germline values: CDR1 SGHKS, CDR2 YYEKEE (reference sequence). This CDR3 has 13 amino acids. V gave up 0 bases and J gave up 9 bases, with 10 bases separating them. In nucleotides, the CDR3 is TGTGCCAGCAGCTTGGTATGGACGGGTGAGCAGTTCTTC. Translating gives CASSLVWTGEQFF.

This clone was seen a handful of times. J is TRBJ2-1 and V is TRBV7-3; TRBD2 matches at 9 bases. Germline CDR1 and CDR2: SGHTA and FQGTGA. J lost 7 bases, V lost 1 base, and 5 bases had no gene match. The CDR3 extends over 15 amino acids. DNA of the CDR3: TGTGCCAGCAGCTTAAGGTTTAGCGGGAGAAATGAGCAGTTCTTC. Its protein product is CASSLRFSGRNEQFF.

This chain connects TRBV9 to TRBJ1-1; perhaps TRBD1 as D (6 bases). Germline V gene sequence: CDR1 SGDLS, CDR2 YYNGEE. V lost 7 bases to trimming and J lost 5 bases, with 15 bases between them. The CDR3 spans 13 residues. The CDR3 nucleotides read TGTGCCAGCCGACGCATTACAGGGACTGAAGCTTTCTTT. Amino acid sequence: CASRRITGTEAFF.

This sequence joins TRBV4-3 and TRBJ2-2; D tentatively fits TRBD1 or TRBD2 (7 bases each). Germline CDR1 and CDR2: LGHNA and YSLEER. V lost 4 bases, J lost 6 bases, and 27 bases lay in between. This CDR3 has 19 amino acids. CDR3 DNA sequence: TGCGCCAGCAGCCCCTTCTCCGGGCCAGGGGGGGTAAAAGCCGGGGAGCTGTTTTTT. It codes for CASSPFSGPGGVKAGELFF.